What follows are 5 T cell receptor beta chains derived from one specimen sequenced in a study of beta chain features in type 1 diabetes (dated by TCRdb to the late 2010s). The receptor library was made with the immunoSEQ multiplex PCR assay. The entire isolated RNA was reverse transcribed using the High Capacity cDNA Reverse Transcription Kit, and thus expressed TCRB transcripts were sequenced. TCRdb stores this immuneACCESS table with in-frame sequences only. Part of the clones is absent; in the studies checked, under half of the shortfall reflects unresolved V genes, and no reason is known for the rest. Recorded for this sample are 40,000 to 45,000 clones; just over 50% of them occurred a single time. The top ten constitute approximately 2.1% of the sample. The sequencing input was Tregs from blood. This specimen's cell subset or site label, interpreted: regulatory CD4+ T cells. All receptors come from a woman younger than 35 in good health.

The chain carries TRBV7-9 and TRBJ1-6; D not resolved. Between the trimmed V and J ends, which lost 1 base and 6 bases, there was a span of 7 bases. Germline V gene lookup returns CDR1 SEHNR and CDR2 FQNEAQ (reference sequence). There are 14 residues in the CDR3. The CDR3 loop is CASSLDSGNSPLHF. CDR3 coding DNA: TGTGCCAGCAGCTTAGACAGCGGTAATTCACCCCTCCACTTT.

V usage is TRBV9 and J usage is TRBJ2-6, with a weak D call TRBD2 (5 bases). The V end was cut by 4 bases, the J end by 2 bases, with 16 bases between. The CDR3 spans 17 residues. Germline V lookup: CDR1 SGDLS, CDR2 YYNGEE. The CDR3: CASSLPKGRAGANVLTF. The CDR3 DNA is TGTGCCAGCAGCCTCCCGAAAGGGAGAGCTGGGGCCAACGTCCTGACTTTC.

The rearrangement links TRBV7-9 to TRBJ2-7; the match to TRBD1 covers 10 bases. CDR1 is SEHNR and CDR2 is FQNEAQ in the germline V gene (reference sequence). Trimming took 5 bases from V and 3 from J; bases not matched to a gene: 4. This CDR3 is built from 14 residues. DNA of the CDR3: TGTGCCAGCAGCATCGGACAGGGGGTCTACGAGCAGTACTTC. Its protein is CASSIGQGVYEQYF.

The chain links TRBV7-8 to TRBJ1-2, with D hard to call. CDR3 length: 17 amino acids. Trimming cost V 5 bases and J 2 bases, with 21 bases left between them. CDR1 and CDR2 from the germline V gene are SGHVS and FQNEAQ. CDR3 residues: CASSRWTVGGRNYGYTF. In DNA form, the CDR3 reads TGTGCCAGCAGCCGATGGACCGTTGGAGGACGCAACTATGGCTACACCTTC. Looking up the rest from reference TRBV7-8 and TRBJ1-2 gives the full variable domain: GAGVSQSPRYKVAKRGQDVALRCDPISGHVSLFWYQQALGQGPEFLTYFQNEAQLDKSGLPSDRFFAERPEGSVSTLKIQRTQQEDSAVYLCASSRWTVGGRNYGYTFGSGTRLTVV.

This clone appeared a few times. CDR3 nucleotides: TGTGCCAGCAGCCAGGGGCTAGCGGAGTCCTACGAGCAGTACTTC. This translates into CASSQGLAESYEQYF. This chain joins TRBV5-5 and TRBJ2-7; D might be TRBD2 (7 bases). V was pared by 4 bases and J by 1 base, with 15 bases between. The length of the CDR3 is 15 residues. Germline loops: CDR1 SGHKS, CDR2 YYEKEE (reference sequence).